Presented here are 31 T cell receptor beta chains from one specimen sequenced in a study of blood T cells in healthy people across ages. Primed by a sample-barcoded 5' primer and a J-beta primer mix, a second PCR proceeded for about 6 to 12 cycles. Using its own MiXCR run on the 5' RACE reads, TCRdb lists one record per CDR3 protein. The sample yields 1,100,000 or so distinct CDR3 sequences, under 55% seen once. Sequenced sample: blood. These receptors came from a woman in her sixties in good health.

The chain is built from TRBV20-1 and TRBJ2-2; D possibly corresponds to TRBD1 (5 bases). This CDR3 is built from 14 residues. CDR1 and CDR2 from the germline V gene are DFQATT and SNEGSKA (reference sequence). Trimming left V 3 bases short and J 2 bases short, with 10 bases between. CDR3: CSARNGQNTGELFF. In nucleotides, the CDR3 is TGCAGTGCTAGGAATGGACAAAACACCGGGGAGCTGTTTTTT.

The sample holds a few counts of this clonotype. CDR3 sequence reads: CASSQEVGYSYEQYF. DNA of the CDR3: TGTGCCAGCAGCCAAGAAGTCGGCTACTCCTACGAGCAGTACTTC. V usage is TRBV3-1 and J usage is TRBJ2-7, with no clear D. The germline gives CDR1 LGHDT, CDR2 YNNKEL (reference sequence). The CDR3 length is 15 residues. With 0 bases removed from V and 0 bases from J, the gap between germline ends came to 9 bases.

This clonotype was detected only a few times. The chain uses TRBV20-1 and TRBJ2-4; unclear D gene. The CDR3 has 13 amino acids. Germline lookup yields CDR1 DFQATT and CDR2 SNEGSKA (reference sequence). CDR3 nucleotide sequence: TGCAGCCCTCCGTCCTTGACCAAAAACATTCAGTACTTC. Its translation: CSPPSLTKNIQYF.

The V gene is TRBV7-9, the J gene TRBJ2-5, with D possibly matching TRBD2 (6 bases). CDR1 is SEHNR and CDR2 is FQNEAQ in the germline V gene (reference sequence). The V end lost 5 bases, the J end lost 1 base, and 14 bases lay between the germline ends. The CDR3 runs 15 residues. This chain's CDR3 is CASSPRDFSQETQYF. The CDR3 DNA reads TGTGCCAGCAGCCCCCGGGACTTCAGCCAAGAGACCCAGTACTTC. Full variable domain (remainder filled in from reference TRBV7-9 and TRBJ2-5): DTGVSQNPRHKITKRGQNVTFRCDPISEHNRLYWYRQTLGQGPEFLTYFQNEAQLEKSRLLSDRFSAERPKGSFSTLEIQRTEQGDSAMYLCASSPRDFSQETQYFGPGTRLLVL.

This chain links TRBV6-2 or TRBV6-3 with TRBJ2-1; TRBD2 agrees at 7 bases. The DNA end is more similar to TRBJ2-7, so the J call may be wrong. The CDR3 has 17 amino acids. Germline V gives CDR1 MNHEY, CDR2 SVGEGT. CDR3: CASSYFRLAVTYNEQYF. CDR3 DNA: TGTGCCAGCAGTTACTTCCGGCTAGCGGTAACCTACAATGAGCAGTACTTC.

The count of this clonotype is one. The V gene is TRBV19, the J gene TRBJ2-1; 9 bases align to TRBD2. V lost 5 bases and J lost 10; bases outside the gene matches: 3. CDR1 is LNHDA, CDR2 SQIVND, per germline (reference sequence). The CDR3 covers 12 residues. The CDR3 DNA follows: TGTGCCAGTAGTTGGACTAGCGTCGAGCAGTTCTTC. As protein: CASSWTSVEQFF. The full variable domain, with the rest looked up from reference TRBV19 and TRBJ2-1, is DGGITQSPKYLFRKEGQNVTLSCEQNLNHDAMYWYRQDPGQGLRLIYYSQIVNDFQKGDIAEGYSVSREKKESFPLTVTSAQKNPTAFYLCASSWTSVEQFFGPGTRLTVL.

This chain uses TRBV15 with TRBJ2-7, with D unclear. Trimming took off 0 bases at V and 7 bases at J, with 10 bases between the two ends. The CDR3 runs to 13 residues. From germline, CDR1 is LNHNV and CDR2 YYDKDF (reference sequence). CDR3 sequence (DNA): TGTGCCACCAGCAGAGATAGGAGTGGTGAGCAGTACTTC. Protein: CATSRDRSGEQYF.

The chain links TRBV30 to TRBJ2-2; maybe TRBD1 (6 bases). Germline CDR1 is GTSNPN and CDR2 is SVGIG (reference sequence). The CDR3 contains 14 residues. Trimming stripped 5 bases from V and 4 bases from J, with 14 bases between. CDR3 coding DNA: TGTGCCTGGGTCCTGGTAGGGGGCACCGGGGAGCTGTTTTTT. The encoded protein is CAWVLVGGTGELFF.

This chain joins TRBV7-8 and TRBJ2-5; 11 bases map to TRBD1. Germline CDR1 is SGHVS and CDR2 is FQNEAQ. The V gene end was trimmed by 5 bases and the J gene end by 5 bases; junction bases not matched to a gene: 10. The CDR3 is made up of 16 amino acids. The CDR3 loop reads CASSAHGQGARETQYF. The DNA for the CDR3 is TGTGCCAGCAGCGCCCATGGACAGGGGGCTCGGGAGACCCAGTACTTC.

This chain links TRBV6-5 with TRBJ2-7; 9 nucleotides line up with TRBD2. Germline V gives CDR1 MNHEY, CDR2 SVGAGI. This CDR3 is 13 amino acids long. V shed 5 bases and J 7 bases; nucleotides not matched to a gene: 6. DNA for the CDR3: TGTGCCAGCAGTGCCGGACTAGCGATTGAGCAGTACTTC. Its translation is CASSAGLAIEQYF.

V is TRBV24-1 and J is TRBJ2-1, with 8 bases that match TRBD2. The CDR3 is 18 amino acids. Germline V gene lookup returns CDR1 KGHDR and CDR2 SFDVKD. The trim removed 0 bases at V and 3 bases at J, leaving 9 bases unmatched. The CDR3 reads CATSDLALTSEFYNEQFF. DNA for the CDR3: TGTGCCACCAGTGATTTGGCCCTGACTAGCGAATTCTACAATGAGCAGTTCTTC.

The CDR3 loop reads CASTLGTSGRYEQFF. The CDR3 region has the DNA TGTGCCAGCACCCTCGGGACTAGCGGGAGATATGAGCAGTTCTTC. The J gene is TRBJ2-1, the V gene TRBV27; 14 bases agree with TRBD2. The V gene's germline CDR1 is MNHEY and CDR2 SMNVEV (reference sequence). The CDR3 length is 15 residues. The J segment lost 8 bases and the V segment lost 7 bases, leaving 7 bases of the junction unmatched.

The rearrangement uses TRBV24-1 and TRBJ2-7; D remains ambiguous. CDR1 and CDR2 (germline): KGHDR, SFDVKD. The V and J ends lost 5 bases and 7 bases respectively, with 11 bases between them. This CDR3 region has 12 residues. Written as DNA, the CDR3 is TGTGCCACCAGTGGAATGGGATCTGAGCAGTACTTC. The encoded protein is CATSGMGSEQYF.

This chain links TRBV20-1 with TRBJ2-1; 13 bases align to TRBD2. The CDR3 runs 21 residues. V lost 5 bases, J lost 5 bases, and 24 bases stayed unmatched. CDR1 and CDR2 (germline): DFQATT, SNEGSKA (reference sequence). CDR3 loop: CSAPRTSGSPGLRSLHNEQFF. In nucleotides, the CDR3 is TGCAGTGCTCCTCGGACTAGCGGGAGTCCCGGATTGAGGTCGTTACACAATGAGCAGTTCTTC.

This clonotype was seen a few times. The chain uses TRBV12-3 or TRBV12-4 and TRBJ2-3, with TRBD2 matching over 7 bases. This CDR3 region has 16 residues. The J segment lost 0 bases and the V segment lost 5 bases, leaving 8 bases of the junction unmatched. CDR3 sequence reads: CASSPPGLGSTDTQYF. The CDR3 nucleotides read TGTGCCAGCAGTCCCCCAGGACTAGGGAGCACAGATACGCAGTATTTT.

The chain is built from TRBV6-2 or TRBV6-3 and TRBJ2-5; D is unclear. Trimming removed 5 bases from V and 0 bases from J, with 16 bases in between. The germline V gene encodes CDR1 MNHEY and CDR2 SVGEGT. The CDR3 has 16 amino acids. The CDR3 nucleotides are TGTGCCAGCAGTGACCGAACGATAGGTGACCAAGAGACCCAGTACTTC. It specifies CASSDRTIGDQETQYF.

The chain combines TRBV20-1 with TRBJ2-7; D not resolved. The CDR3 consists of 12 residues. Germline V gene sequence: CDR1 DFQATT, CDR2 SNEGSKA (reference sequence). The chain's CDR3 is CSCAKASYEQYF. The CDR3 DNA follows: TGCAGCTGCGCTAAGGCTTCTTACGAGCAGTACTTC.

On this clonotype itself: The junction shows a germline mismatch at one end, possibly a read error. The rearrangement joins TRBV12-3 or TRBV12-4 to TRBJ2-5; no definite D call. This CDR3 contains 11 residues. CDR3 coding DNA: TGTGCCAGCAGTTTAGAAGAGACCCGGTACTTC. It is translated as CASSLEETRYF.

V gene TRBV10-1 combines with J gene TRBJ2-5; D is tentatively TRBD1 or TRBD2 (5 bases each). This CDR3 is 16 amino acids long. V was clipped by 1 base and J by 11 bases, with 23 bases between them. Germline loops: CDR1 WNHNN, CDR2 SYGVQD (reference sequence). The CDR3 region has the DNA TGCGCCAGCAGTGAGTTCGGAGGCTACACGGACAATGAGCAGTACTTC. Protein product: CASSEFGGYTDNEQYF.

This clonotype turned up a few times. The chain has TRBV7-2 and TRBJ2-5, with a tentative D call TRBD1 (5 bases). The ends were cut back, 5 bases at V and 2 bases at J, with 21 bases in the middle. This CDR3 comprises 17 residues. The germline V gene encodes CDR1 SGHTA and CDR2 FQGNSA. CDR3 nucleotide sequence: TGTGCCAGCAGCCCAGGGCGGACAAGCTTAATTCAAGAGACCCAGTACTTC. Translating gives CASSPGRTSLIQETQYF.

This clonotype was counted between two and nine times. The chain links TRBV5-5 to TRBJ1-4, with 7 bases that match TRBD1. Germline V lookup: CDR1 SGHKS, CDR2 YYEKEE (reference sequence). The CDR3 runs 17 residues. V lost 4 bases, J lost 3 bases, and 12 bases stayed unmatched. The CDR3 loop is CASSLRGGGRSNEKLFF. CDR3 in DNA: TGTGCCAGCAGCCTAAGAGGGGGCGGCCGTTCTAATGAAAAACTGTTTTTT.

The genes are TRBV4-1 and TRBJ2-1; D ambiguous. This CDR3 spans 13 amino acids. V was shortened by 3 bases and J by 5 bases, with 8 bases between the two germline ends. Per germline, CDR1 MGHRA and CDR2 YSYEKL. CDR3 region: CASSQWTHNEQFF. CDR3 DNA: TGCGCCAGCAGCCAGTGGACCCACAATGAGCAGTTCTTC.

This clonotype was found a few times. This rearrangement joins TRBV20-1 to TRBJ2-7; 9 nucleotides line up with TRBD2. Losses at the gene ends were 0 bases for V and 0 bases for J; bases not matched to a gene: 9. CDR1 and CDR2 (germline): DFQATT, SNEGSKA (reference sequence). The CDR3 has 17 amino acids. The CDR3: CSARELAGPLFSYEQYF. In DNA, the CDR3 is TGCAGTGCTAGAGAACTAGCGGGTCCGCTGTTCTCCTACGAGCAGTACTTC.

CDR3 region: CASSVGGQIASREAFF. The CDR3 DNA is TGTGCCAGCAGCGTAGGGGGTCAAATAGCTTCAAGGGAAGCTTTCTTT. The gene calls are TRBV9 and TRBJ1-1; D not resolved. The V end lost 0 bases, the J end lost 8 bases, and 20 bases lay between the germline ends. From germline, CDR1 is SGDLS and CDR2 YYNGEE. The CDR3 totals 16 residues.

This clonotype was observed a few times. The chain combines TRBV27 with TRBJ2-7; 7 nucleotides line up with TRBD2. After removal of 10 bases from V and 2 bases from J, the junction contained 20 bases not matched to a gene. Looked up from germline, CDR1 is MNHEY and CDR2 is SMNVEV (reference sequence). The CDR3 runs to 17 residues. The CDR3 DNA reads as TGTGCCACCAAGTTGACGTCCGGGAGGCCCCAAACCTACGAGCAGTACTTC. Residues: CATKLTSGRPQTYEQYF.

This clonotype has more than one count but fewer than ten. This chain joins TRBV27 and TRBJ1-2, with D uncertain. CDR1 and CDR2 (germline): MNHEY, SMNVEV (reference sequence). CDR3 length equals 15 residues. V was shortened by 8 bases and J by 0 bases, with 16 bases between the two germline ends. The CDR3 DNA reads TGTGCCAGCGCCGACTATCCCGTCCCTAACTATGGCTACACCTTC. As protein: CASADYPVPNYGYTF.

The chain combines TRBV4-1 with TRBJ2-5, with a possible D match to TRBD1 (6 bases). Trimming pared 1 base from V and 9 bases from J, leaving 15 bases between. Germline loops: CDR1 MGHRA, CDR2 YSYEKL. This CDR3 has 14 residues. CDR3 loop: CASSQGQWAGAQYF. The CDR3 coding sequence is TGCGCCAGCAGCCAAGGACAGTGGGCAGGGGCCCAGTACTTC.

The chain combines TRBV2 with TRBJ2-5, with 15 bases fitting TRBD2. Gene TRBJ2-7 matches the end of the DNA better, so the J call may be wrong. This CDR3 is 17 amino acids long. The germline CDR1 and CDR2 sequences are SNHLY and FYNNEI. DNA for the CDR3: TGTGCCAGCAGATCAAACAAGGGACTAGCGGGAGGTGTCGAGCAGTACTTC. Residues: CASRSNKGLAGGVEQYF.

The chain uses TRBV5-5 and TRBJ2-7; D is unclear. Trimming took 4 bases from V and 2 from J, leaving 7 bases between them. This CDR3 contains 12 residues. CDR1 is SGHKS, CDR2 YYEKEE, per germline (reference sequence). The CDR3 is CASSPYPYEQYF. The CDR3, as DNA: TGTGCCAGCAGCCCTTATCCCTACGAGCAGTACTTC.

The chain is built from TRBV18 and TRBJ2-5; unclear D gene. In germline, CDR1 is KGHSH, CDR2 LQKENI. Trimming removed 2 bases from V and 0 bases from J, with 4 bases in between. This CDR3 comprises 13 residues. In nucleotides, the CDR3 is TGTGCCAGCTCACCAGCCTACCAAGAGACCCAGTACTTC. Protein: CASSPAYQETQYF.

This clonotype was counted between two and nine times. The J gene is TRBJ1-2, the V gene TRBV2, with D tentatively TRBD1 (5 bases). The CDR3 extends over 14 amino acids. V lost 2 bases, J lost 6 bases, and 13 bases lay in between. Germline V CDR1 and CDR2: SNHLY, FYNNEI. CDR3 bases: TGTGCCAGCAGTGAATGGACAACAGGCGATGGCTACACCTTC. It specifies CASSEWTTGDGYTF.